The rows below give T cell receptor beta chains drawn from one sample of a study of shared clonotypes between healthy human individuals. Generated by immunoSEQ multiplex PCR, the TCRdb table keeps only in-frame clones and is missing some. The table lists 1,400,000 or so clones, about 98.5% of them singletons. The specimen was naive CD4+ T cells sorted from blood. The receptors here all came from a young man in good health. CDR3s include the opening cysteine and the closing phenylalanine or tryptophan. D genes are given only for firm matches. Some rows have no size entry. The others give once, few or many, or a class for an expanded clone.

clone size	V gene	D gene	J gene	CDR3 protein	CDR3 DNA
NA	TRBV28	TRBD1	TRBJ1-2	CASSSGTGGINYGYTF	TGTGCCAGCAGTTCCGGGACAGGGGGCATTAACTATGGCTACACCTTC
NA	TRBV28	TRBD1	TRBJ2-7	CASSPHDRGLEQYF	TGTGCCAGCAGCCCCCATGACAGGGGGCTCGAGCAGTACTTC
few	TRBV29-1	NA	TRBJ2-6	CSVGASGANVLTF	TGCAGCGTTGGGGCTTCTGGGGCCAACGTCCTGACTTTC
once	TRBV5-1	NA	TRBJ2-7	CASSLGSSYEQYF	TGCGCCAGCAGCTTGGGATCATCCTACGAGCAGTACTTC
NA	TRBV2	NA	TRBJ1-1	CASSEIRTEAFF	TGTGCCAGCAGTGAAATCCGCACTGAAGCTTTCTTT
NA	TRBV6-1	TRBD1	TRBJ1-2	CASRKNPGQGNGYTF	TGTGCCAGCAGAAAAAATCCGGGACAGGGGAATGGCTACACCTTC
NA	TRBV6-5	NA	TRBJ1-2	CASSPVGVYGYTF	TGTGCCAGCTCCCCCGTGGGAGTCTATGGCTACACCTTC
NA	TRBV19	NA	TRBJ1-1	CASVGYWDMNTEAFF	TGTGCCAGCGTAGGGTATTGGGACATGAACACTGAAGCTTTCTTT
NA	TRBV7-2	NA	TRBJ2-4	CASSLVQGKNIQYF	TGTGCCAGCAGCTTAGTGCAGGGAAAAAACATTCAGTACTTC
NA	TRBV10-1	NA	TRBJ2-7	CASSPNVLAYEQYF	TGCGCCAGCAGTCCAAACGTATTGGCTTACGAGCAGTACTTC
NA	TRBV11-1	NA	TRBJ2-5	CASSPRTATQYF	TGTGCCAGCAGCCCCCGGACGGCGACCCAGTACTTC
NA	TRBV19	TRBD1	TRBJ2-2	CASSRQGLGTGELFF	TGTGCCAGTAGTAGACAGGGTCTGGGGACCGGGGAGCTGTTTTTT
NA	TRBV18	NA	TRBJ1-3	CASSPKQGTGNTIYF	TGTGCCAGCTCACCGAAACAGGGTACGGGAAACACCATATATTTT
NA	TRBV5-5	TRBD2	TRBJ2-1	CASSLTSGRSEQFF	TGTGCCAGCAGCCTTACTAGCGGGAGAAGTGAGCAGTTCTTC
NA	TRBV15	NA	TRBJ2-7	CATSRELRGYEQYF	TGTGCCACCAGCAGAGAACTACGGGGCTACGAGCAGTACTTC
NA	TRBV7-8	NA	TRBJ2-1	CASSPRTDAYNEQFF	TGTGCCAGCAGCCCAAGGACCGACGCCTACAATGAGCAGTTCTTC
NA	TRBV10-1	TRBD2	TRBJ2-7	CASSVSSGSYEQYF	TGCGCCAGCAGTGTTTCTAGCGGGAGCTACGAGCAGTACTTC
NA	TRBV27	TRBD2	TRBJ2-1	CASSLSRLSGRAEAYEQFF	TGTGCCAGCAGTTTATCCCGACTAAGCGGGAGGGCCGAGGCCTATGAGCAGTTCTTC
NA	TRBV15	TRBD1	TRBJ2-7	CATSRDRDRQYF	TGTGCCACCAGCAGGGACCGGGACAGGCAGTACTTC
NA	TRBV6-5	TRBD1	TRBJ2-7	CASSFSGTGGSYEQYF	TGTGCCAGCAGTTTCTCCGGGACAGGGGGCTCCTACGAGCAGTACTTC
NA	TRBV5-1	TRBD2	TRBJ2-2	CASSLVGSGTGGGELFF	TGCGCCAGCAGCTTGGTTGGTAGCGGGACCGGCGGTGGGGAGCTGTTTTTT
NA	TRBV5-1	TRBD1	TRBJ1-1	CASSRGQGNTEAFF	TGCGCCAGCAGCCGCGGACAGGGGAACACTGAAGCTTTCTTT
NA	TRBV5-1	TRBD2	TRBJ2-1	CASSPPSGRTSYNEQFF	TGCGCCAGCAGCCCTCCTAGCGGGAGAACATCCTACAATGAGCAGTTCTTC
NA	TRBV28	TRBD1	TRBJ1-1	CASRQGGAFF	TGTGCCAGCAGGCAGGGGGGAGCTTTCTTT
NA	TRBV28	TRBD1	TRBJ2-1	CASVAWTGTYNEQFF	TGTGCCAGCGTTGCCTGGACAGGGACCTACAATGAGCAGTTCTTC
NA	TRBV9	TRBD2	TRBJ2-3	CASSLPAGNTQYF	TGTGCCAGCAGCCTTCCAGCGGGGAATACGCAGTATTTT
once	TRBV5-1	NA	TRBJ1-4	CASSVGVSNEKLFF	TGCGCCAGCAGCGTGGGGGTCTCTAATGAAAAACTGTTTTTT
NA	TRBV7-9	NA	TRBJ2-1	CASSLGANEQFF	TGTGCCAGCAGCTTAGGGGCTAATGAGCAGTTCTTC
NA	TRBV6-5	NA	TRBJ2-2	CASTPGAGELFF	TGTGCCAGCACCCCAGGGGCCGGGGAGCTGTTTTTT
NA	TRBV2	NA	TRBJ2-1	CASSDRSEQFF	TGTGCCAGCAGTGACAGAAGCGAGCAGTTCTTC
NA	TRBV28	TRBD2	TRBJ2-2	CASKTSGSSRELFF	TGTGCCAGCAAAACTAGCGGGAGTTCAAGGGAGCTGTTTTTT
NA	TRBV5-4	NA	TRBJ1-2	CASSLDVYFYTF	TGTGCCAGCAGCTTGGATGTATATTTCTACACCTTC
NA	TRBV6-6	TRBD1	TRBJ2-1	CASTHGYRGPYNEQFF	TGTGCCAGCACCCACGGGTACAGGGGGCCCTACAATGAGCAGTTCTTC
NA	TRBV5-1	NA	TRBJ2-7	CASSIDTHNYEQYF	TGCGCCAGCAGCATTGATACCCATAACTACGAGCAGTACTTC
NA	TRBV4-2	NA	TRBJ2-7	CASSQDLTTYEQYF	TGTGCCAGCAGCCAAGATCTAACAACCTACGAGCAGTACTTC
NA	TRBV27	NA	TRBJ2-1	CASSLRDYNEQFF	TGTGCCAGCAGTTTGCGGGACTACAATGAGCAGTTCTTC
NA	TRBV20-1	NA	TRBJ2-2	CSANFAGELFF	TGCAGTGCTAATTTCGCCGGGGAGCTGTTTTTT
NA	TRBV19	NA	TRBJ1-5	CASSIWAKFNQPQHF	TGTGCCAGTAGTATATGGGCGAAGTTCAATCAGCCCCAGCATTTT
NA	TRBV5-5	NA	TRBJ2-7	CASSHSYEQYF	TGTGCCAGCAGCCACAGCTACGAGCAGTACTTC
NA	TRBV9	NA	TRBJ2-1	CASSAQLDFGGEQFF	TGTGCCAGCAGCGCCCAACTAGACTTTGGGGGAGAGCAGTTCTTC
NA	TRBV15	NA	TRBJ2-2	CATSRAGRAGELFF	TGTGCCACCAGCAGAGCTGGGCGAGCCGGGGAGCTGTTTTTT
NA	TRBV6-5	NA	TRBJ1-1	CASSYLGGMNTEAFF	TGTGCCAGCAGTTACTTGGGGGGCATGAACACTGAAGCTTTCTTT
once	TRBV9	NA	TRBJ1-3	CASSPRVSRYGNTIYF	TGTGCCAGCAGCCCCCGCGTAAGTCGGTATGGAAACACCATATATTTT
NA	TRBV5-6	TRBD1	TRBJ2-4	CASSWTGLAKNIQYF	TGTGCCAGCAGCTGGACAGGTTTAGCCAAAAACATTCAGTACTTC
NA	TRBV28	NA	TRBJ1-3	CATTGTENTIYF	TGTGCCACTACCGGGACGGAAAACACCATATATTTT
NA	TRBV27	TRBD1	TRBJ1-2	CASSPVYQDRRYGYTF	TGTGCCAGCAGTCCGGTATACCAGGACAGGAGATATGGCTACACCTTC
NA	TRBV7-2	TRBD2	TRBJ2-5	CASSTGLAGGETQYF	TGTGCCAGCAGCACGGGACTAGCGGGAGGCGAGACCCAGTACTTC
NA	TRBV6-5	NA	TRBJ2-1	CASSPTAGYSNEQFF	TGTGCCAGCAGCCCCACTGCGGGATACAGCAATGAGCAGTTCTTC
NA	TRBV28	NA	TRBJ1-2	CASTSEDNYGYTF	TGTGCCAGCACTTCGGAAGATAACTATGGCTACACCTTC
NA	TRBV4-2	NA	TRBJ2-1	CASSQDPNFNEQFF	TGTGCCAGCAGCCAAGATCCCAACTTTAATGAGCAGTTCTTC
NA	TRBV6-1	NA	TRBJ2-1	CASGFGPLNNEQFF	TGTGCCAGCGGTTTCGGGCCTTTGAACAATGAGCAGTTCTTC
NA	TRBV5-1	NA	TRBJ2-3	CASSPMTGTDTQYF	TGCGCCAGCAGCCCTATGACAGGCACAGATACGCAGTATTTT
NA	TRBV2	NA	TRBJ2-7	CASSEGFYEQYF	TGTGCCAGCAGTGAAGGTTTCTACGAGCAGTACTTC